The clone carrying this TCR beta chain was counted once. Antigen specificity is unknown. Here immunoSEQ multiplex PCR was the method, and the copy in TCRdb shows in-frame clones only, minus some. In the table there are 150,000 to 180,000 clones, about 90% of which are singletons. The CDR3 is 14 residues long. Germline trimming cut 1 base from V and 5 bases from J; bases unmatched to any gene: 4. The germline V gene encodes CDR1 SGHRS and CDR2 YFSETQ. The data originate from a study of T cell responses to AZD1222 COVID-19 vaccine. Study-wide results and limits: Among vaccine-associated CD4 TCRs, coverage spanned spike, with dominance at 160-218 and 743-854. Spike-specific TCR repertoires showed rising breadth and depth after two AZD1222 doses. It was only six AZD1222 recipients who were seropositive at baseline. Per reports, nearly half of all spike-specific TCRs target regions that are unmutated in variants.

The chain links TRBV5-1 to TRBJ1-1; 8 nucleotides match TRBD1. This receptor was identified in an adult in good health. Sequences were derived from peripheral blood, sampled on day 0 of MenACWY control vaccination. In DNA, the CDR3 is TGCGCCAGCAGCTTGCAGGGGGCAGGAACTGAAGCTTTCTTT. As protein: CASSLQGAGTEAFF.